Listed here are 20 T cell receptor beta chains from one sample, sequenced in a study of blood T cell repertoires in COVID-19. Some clones are missing from TCRdb's copy, which holds only in-frame ones; the method was immunoSEQ multiplex PCR. The table lists 100,000 to 150,000 clones, about 86% of them singletons, with 2.3% in the top ten. The specimen was PBMCs or T cells enriched from blood (not recorded which). These receptors were obtained from a woman between 50 and 59 years old who had recovered from COVID-19.

The V gene is TRBV7-9, the J gene TRBJ2-7; 9 nucleotides match TRBD1. Germline values: CDR1 SEHNR, CDR2 FQNEAQ (reference sequence). The V segment lost 8 bases and the J segment 2 bases; nucleotides outside the gene matches: 7. This CDR3 is built from 14 residues. CDR3 in DNA: TGTGCCAGCGGCGGACAGGGGATAACCTACGAGCAGTACTTC. Translated: CASGGQGITYEQYF.

The rearrangement joins TRBV6-2 or TRBV6-3 to TRBJ1-6, with D uncertain. Germline V gene lookup returns CDR1 MNHEY and CDR2 SVGEGT. This CDR3 has 13 amino acids. V lost 5 bases to trimming and J lost 8 bases, with 10 bases between them. CDR3 sequence: CASSPAGDSPLHF. Written as DNA, the CDR3 is TGTGCCAGCAGTCCCGCGGGAGATTCACCCCTCCACTTT.

The chain links TRBV14 to TRBJ1-1, with D possibly being TRBD1 (6 bases). This CDR3 is 12 amino acids long. Germline CDR1 and CDR2: SGHDN and FVKESK. The ends were cut back, 4 bases at V and 4 bases at J, with 7 bases in the middle. DNA for the CDR3: TGTGCCAGCAGCCTACAGGGCACTGAAGCTTTCTTT. This codes for CASSLQGTEAFF.

The chain is built from TRBV7-9 and TRBJ1-1; D is perhaps TRBD1 (5 bases). V lost 2 bases, J lost 0 bases, and 7 bases lay in between. The CDR3 is made up of 14 amino acids. Germline CDR1 reads SEHNR; CDR2 reads FQNEAQ (reference sequence). The CDR3 DNA reads TGTGCCAGCAGCTTAACAGGAGTGAACACTGAAGCTTTCTTT. It codes for CASSLTGVNTEAFF. Full variable domain (outside the CDR3, taken from reference TRBV7-9 and TRBJ1-1): DTGVSQNPRHKITKRGQNVTFRCDPISEHNRLYWYRQTLGQGPEFLTYFQNEAQLEKSRLLSDRFSAERPKGSFSTLEIQRTEQGDSAMYLCASSLTGVNTEAFFGQGTRLTVV.

Points on this clone: At the DNA level, this CDR3 is encoded by other sequences in the same sample as well. The chain has TRBV5-1 and TRBJ1-5, with unresolved D. CDR1 and CDR2 (germline): SGHRS, YFSETQ. The CDR3 runs 15 residues. Trimming left V 0 bases short and J 2 bases short, with 9 bases between. CDR3 in DNA: TGCGCCAGCAGCTTGGGGGTAGGAGGCAATCAGCCCCAGCATTTT. It specifies CASSLGVGGNQPQHF. Looking up the rest from reference TRBV5-1 and TRBJ1-5 gives the full variable domain: KAGVTQTPRYLIKTRGQQVTLSCSPISGHRSVSWYQQTPGQGLQFLFEYFSETQRNKGNFPGRFSGRQFSNSRSEMNVSTLELGDSALYLCASSLGVGGNQPQHFGDGTRLSIL.

This chain uses TRBV4-3 with TRBJ2-3, with TRBD2 identical over 8 bases. The germline V gene has CDR1 LGHNA and CDR2 YSLEER. The CDR3 sequence is 15 residues long. The junction had 5 bases not matched to a gene; V was cut back by 2 bases and J by 4 bases. CDR3 loop: CASSQSWTSSDTQYF. For the CDR3, the DNA is TGCGCCAGCAGCCAATCCTGGACTAGCTCAGATACGCAGTATTTT.

This chain uses TRBV9 with TRBJ1-4; no reliable D call. There are 14 residues in the CDR3. The germline V gene encodes CDR1 SGDLS and CDR2 YYNGEE. Trimming cost V 4 bases and J 8 bases, with 15 bases left between them. CDR3 in DNA: TGTGCCAGCAGCCCGGGATTTGATAGGGAAAAACTGTTTTTT. Its protein is CASSPGFDREKLFF.

V is TRBV16 and J is TRBJ1-5, with D uncertain. Looked up from germline, CDR1 is KGHSY and CDR2 is FQNENV. This CDR3 has 13 amino acids. The V end lost 2 bases, the J end lost 4 bases, and 6 bases lay between the germline ends. The CDR3 loop is CASSQSRNQPQHF. The CDR3 region has the DNA TGTGCCAGCAGCCAAAGCCGGAATCAGCCCCAGCATTTT.

The rearrangement links TRBV19 to TRBJ2-7; the D is unclear. Germline V CDR1 and CDR2: LNHDA, SQIVND (reference sequence). V dropped 3 bases and J dropped 7 bases, with 13 bases sitting between them. The CDR3 contains 13 residues. CDR3 sequence: CASSILHLSEQYF. The CDR3 DNA reads as TGTGCCAGTAGTATTCTTCACCTTAGTGAGCAGTACTTC.

The chain joins TRBV30 to TRBJ1-2; perhaps TRBD1 as D (6 bases). From germline, CDR1 is GTSNPN and CDR2 SVGIG (reference sequence). The CDR3 covers 11 residues. Deletions cut 2 bases from V and 13 bases from J, with 14 bases between. The CDR3 nucleotides are TGTGCCTGGAGTCCCCGACAGGTCACCACCTTC. Translated: CAWSPRQVTTF.

The V and J genes are TRBV7-2 and TRBJ2-2; D perhaps matches TRBD2 (6 bases). CDR1 and CDR2 from the germline V gene are SGHTA and FQGNSA. V was pared by 5 bases and J by 3 bases, with 16 bases between. The CDR3 covers 16 residues. DNA of the CDR3: TGTGCCAGCAGCCCGTATCGGGACTCGGACACCGGGGAGCTGTTTTTT. It translates to CASSPYRDSDTGELFF.

V and J are TRBV5-1 and TRBJ2-1; 10 nucleotides line up with TRBD1. This CDR3 comprises 18 residues. CDR1 and CDR2 from the germline V gene are SGHRS and YFSETQ. V shed 0 bases, J shed 6 bases, and the junction held 12 bases outside the gene matches. CDR3 coding DNA: TGCGCCAGCAGCTTGGGGGCCGGGACAGGGGATCAGAGCAATGAGCAGTTCTTC. Amino acids: CASSLGAGTGDQSNEQFF.

The chain combines TRBV12-3 or TRBV12-4 with TRBJ1-1, with D uncertain. The CDR3 loop spans 12 amino acids. V was clipped by 8 bases and J by 1 base, with 8 bases between them. CDR3 bases: TGTGCCAGCCGAGGGTGGAACACTGAAGCTTTCTTT. Protein: CASRGWNTEAFF.

The chain is built from TRBV5-4 and TRBJ2-7; 7 positions match TRBD1. CDR1 SGHNT and CDR2 YYREEE come from the germline V gene (reference sequence). The CDR3 covers 15 residues. The V gene end was trimmed by 1 base and the J gene end by 1 base; junction bases not matched to a gene: 5. Here the CDR3 DNA reads TGTGCCAGCAGCTTGAAGACAGGGCGATCCTACGAGCAGTACTTC. Translating it yields CASSLKTGRSYEQYF.

The chain employs TRBV11-3 and TRBJ2-7, with D tentatively TRBD1 (5 bases). Germline lookup yields CDR1 SGHNT and CDR2 YENEEA. The ends were cut back, 2 bases at V and 3 bases at J, with 8 bases in the middle. This CDR3 has 13 amino acids. CDR3 nucleotides: TGTGCCAGCAGCTTAAGGCAGGGCTACGAGCAGTACTTC. This translates into CASSLRQGYEQYF.

The V gene is TRBV10-3, the J gene TRBJ2-4, with 10 bases matching TRBD1. The V segment lost 2 bases and the J segment 8 bases; nucleotides outside the gene matches: 9. The length of the CDR3 is 16 residues. Germline assignment: CDR1 ENHRY and CDR2 SYGVKD. This CDR3 is CAISEGGQGSGYIQYF. The CDR3 coding sequence is TGTGCCATCAGTGAGGGGGGACAGGGGTCCGGTTACATTCAGTACTTC.

V usage is TRBV6-5 and J usage is TRBJ2-3; TRBD1 matches at 7 bases. The germline V gene has CDR1 MNHEY and CDR2 SVGAGI. Losses at the gene ends were 7 bases for V and 6 bases for J; bases not matched to a gene: 7. The CDR3 has 13 amino acids. CDR3 amino acids: CASIKTGADTQYF. The CDR3 nucleotides read TGTGCCAGCATAAAAACAGGGGCGGATACGCAGTATTTT.

The chain joins TRBV2 to TRBJ2-7; 9 bases are a match to TRBD1. Germline-derived CDR1 and CDR2 are SNHLY and FYNNEI. The CDR3 loop spans 15 amino acids. Losses at the gene ends were 6 bases for V and 2 bases for J; bases not matched to a gene: 8. CDR3 sequence: CASSRVTGGTYEQYF. The DNA for the CDR3 is TGTGCCAGCAGCCGGGTGACAGGGGGTACCTACGAGCAGTACTTC.

This chain uses TRBV30 with TRBJ2-7, with D possibly being TRBD1 (5 bases). V was shortened by 4 bases and J by 1 base, with 14 bases between the two germline ends. The V gene's germline CDR1 is GTSNPN and CDR2 SVGIG (reference sequence). The CDR3 is made up of 14 amino acids. The CDR3 sequence: CAWTPWGGSYEQYF. Written as DNA, the CDR3 is TGTGCCTGGACCCCTTGGGGCGGTTCCTACGAGCAGTACTTC.

Here the CDR3 DNA reads TGTGCCAGCACCGAGACAGGGGGACTCAATCAGCCCCAGCATTTT. Translating it yields CASTETGGLNQPQHF. This sequence joins TRBV6-5 and TRBJ1-5, with 9 bases matching TRBD1. J was trimmed by 3 bases and V by 7 bases; bases with no gene match: 7. This CDR3 contains 15 residues. Germline V gene sequence: CDR1 MNHEY, CDR2 SVGAGI.